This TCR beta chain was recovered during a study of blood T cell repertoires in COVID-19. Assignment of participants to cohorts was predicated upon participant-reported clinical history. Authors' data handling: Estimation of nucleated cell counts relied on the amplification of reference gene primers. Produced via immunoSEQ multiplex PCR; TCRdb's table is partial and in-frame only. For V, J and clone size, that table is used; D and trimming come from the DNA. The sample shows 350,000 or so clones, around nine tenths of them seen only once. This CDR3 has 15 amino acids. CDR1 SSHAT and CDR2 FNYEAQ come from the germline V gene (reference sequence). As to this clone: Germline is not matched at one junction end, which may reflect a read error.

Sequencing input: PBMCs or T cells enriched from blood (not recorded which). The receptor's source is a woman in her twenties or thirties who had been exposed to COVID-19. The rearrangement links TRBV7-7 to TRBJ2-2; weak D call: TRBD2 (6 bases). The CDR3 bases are TGTGCTAGCAGCTTAGGTAGCGGGAACACCGGGGAGCTGTTTTTT. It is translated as CASSLGSGNTGELFF.